This TCR beta chain originates from a study of OX40 agonist ivuxolimab in advanced cancers. A note on the overall study: Ivuxolimab was an agonistic, fully human IgG2 monoclonal antibody directed against OX40 (CD134), a costimulatory receptor. Patients were allowed to have had prior anti-PD-1, anti-PD-L1 or anti-CTLA-4 therapy, and about 40% of the dose-escalation patients had been treated with checkpoint inhibitors. In the dose-escalation cohort, 82.7% of patients were male, and the mean age was roughly 60 years, with a range of 23 to 79. The paper describes the monotherapy dose-escalation part (N ≈ 51 patients) of the phase I trial of ivuxolimab. Among the 50 to 55 dose-escalation patients, about 19 had hepatocellular carcinoma, 15 or so melanoma, 9 renal cell carcinoma and 9 head and neck cancer. Intravenous ivuxolimab was administered to patients every 2 weeks at six dose levels: 0.01, 0.1, 0.3, 1.5, 3 and 10 mg/kg. The point of sequencing TCRbeta in the periphery was to test whether ivuxolimab changed TCR sequence diversity and drove clonal T-cell expansion. Partial responses occurred in three dose-escalation patients: two with cutaneous melanoma and one with hepatocellular carcinoma.

For sequencing of the TCRbeta CDR3 region, genomic DNA was extracted from the sorted cells. The immunoSEQ Assay was used for sequencing of TCRbeta CDR3 regions. TCRdb took this table from immuneACCESS and kept in-frame rearrangements with V and J called. Such tables lack part of the clones; where checked against another copy, unresolved V genes explain under half of the gap, and the rest is unexplained. The sample yields around 61,000 clones; 80% to 95% were counted once. The ten largest account for roughly 25% of the sample. CDR1 and CDR2 were assigned from the germline V gene as LGHNA and YNFKEQ. Including cysteine and phenylalanine, the CDR3 has 16 amino acids. Left in the record is the CDR3 DNA by itself, 48 bases read in frame from the first base. Unmatched junction bases come to 3, with V trimmed by 4 bases and J by 1 base. Of note for this clone: Its recognized antigen is unknown. No much larger clonotype is one base removed from it; base qualities were not supplied.

The trial excluded patients who had a history of autoimmune disease or were on systemic immunosuppression. Peripheral blood for TCR sequencing was collected from all dose cohorts at baseline, on cycle 4 day 1, and on cycle 7 day 1. The samples were taken from a phase I, first-in-human, multicenter, open-label dose-escalation trial of ivuxolimab. Adults with locally advanced or metastatic melanoma, renal cell, hepatocellular, or head and neck squamous cell carcinoma were enrolled in the trial. CD4+ and CD8+ T cells were sorted separately from peripheral blood before TCR sequencing. The research as a whole found: At doses of 0.1 to 3.0 mg/kg, clonal expansion of both CD4+ and CD8+ T cells in blood was seen between baseline and week 6. After ivuxolimab, CD8+ T cells had more expanded clones than CD4+ T cells on average. Low levels of normalized T-cell clonal expansion were also seen in some nonresponding patients. Which antigens the clonally expanded peripheral T cells were specific for was not determined. In the 0.1-3.0 mg/kg groups, partial responders had among the lowest normalized peripheral clonal expansion, particularly in CD8+ T cells.

This chain joins TRBV4-2 to TRBJ1-6; a stretch of 8 junction bases matches TRBD1. This specimen was CD4+ or CD8+ T cells sorted from blood, taken in a trial of the OX40 agonist ivuxolimab. This clonotype was sampled from an adult with an advanced solid tumor such as melanoma, head and neck, liver or kidney cancer. The CDR3 region: CASSPDRGSYNSPLHF. DNA sequence: TGTGCCAGCAGCCCAGACAGGGGTTCCTATAATTCACCCCTCCACTTT.